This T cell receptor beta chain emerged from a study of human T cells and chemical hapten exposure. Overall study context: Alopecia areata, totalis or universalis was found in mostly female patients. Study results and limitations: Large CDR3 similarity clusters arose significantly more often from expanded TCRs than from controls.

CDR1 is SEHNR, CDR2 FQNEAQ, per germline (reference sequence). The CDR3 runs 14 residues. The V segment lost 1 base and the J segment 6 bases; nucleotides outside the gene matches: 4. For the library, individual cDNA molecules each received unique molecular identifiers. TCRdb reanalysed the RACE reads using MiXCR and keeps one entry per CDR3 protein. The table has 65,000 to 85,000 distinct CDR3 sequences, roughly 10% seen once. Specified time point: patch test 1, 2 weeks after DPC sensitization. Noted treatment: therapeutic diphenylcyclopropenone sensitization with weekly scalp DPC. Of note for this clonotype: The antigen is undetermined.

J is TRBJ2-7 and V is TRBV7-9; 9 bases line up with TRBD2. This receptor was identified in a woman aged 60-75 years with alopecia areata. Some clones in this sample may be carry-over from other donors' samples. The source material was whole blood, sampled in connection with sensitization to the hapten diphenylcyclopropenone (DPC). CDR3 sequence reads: CASSLDDSGGEQYF. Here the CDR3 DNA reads TGTGCCAGCAGCTTAGATGATAGCGGGGGCGAGCAGTACTTC.